This T cell receptor beta chain came from a study of blood T cell repertoires in COVID-19. Study at large: Acute-phase and convalescent COVID-19 samples originated in the United States, Italy and Spain.

In the original analysis: Amplification from reference gene primers served as the basis for estimated nucleated cell counts. Sequencing used immunoSEQ multiplex PCR; TCRdb keeps in-frame clones, though not all of them. The V and J calls and clone size were taken over from that table, and D and trimming were inferred from the DNA. Of 70,000 to 90,000 clones detected, roughly three quarters appear once; the ten largest clones hold about 24%. The V and J ends lost 5 bases and 6 bases, in that order; junction bases with no gene match: 4. CDR1 is SGHNT, CDR2 YENEEA, per germline. The CDR3 is 16 residues long.

Sequenced: peripheral blood. V gene TRBV11-3 combines with J gene TRBJ2-2; 15 bases agree with TRBD2. The clonotype comes from a human donor in a cohort sampled during active COVID-19. CDR3 sequence reads: CASSPGLAGGAGELFF. The CDR3, as DNA: TGTGCCAGCAGCCCCGGACTAGCGGGAGGGGCCGGGGAGCTGTTTTTT.